A single sample is the source of the 22 T cell receptor beta chains below, sequenced in a study of TET2 disruption in CD19-targeted CAR T cells. Treatment of the sample: autologous CTL019 cells: CD19 CAR with 4-1BB and CD3 zeta domains. What these receptors recognize is not known. Generated by immunoSEQ multiplex PCR, the TCRdb table keeps only in-frame clones and is missing some. Its clone listing holds about 25,000 clones. The material was CD8- CAR+ T cells sorted from cultured blood T cells, obtained for CD19 CAR T cell therapy. Subset here: CD8-negative CAR-positive T cells from the infusion product. The receptors shown here come from a man between 65 and 80 years old with chronic lymphocytic leukemia.

A word on this clone: Coverage ceases 3 residues before the CDR3 finishes, and the germline J gene fills in the end. The gene calls are TRBV2 and TRBJ2-1; 11 nucleotides match TRBD2. Trimming cost V 7 bases and J 6 bases; bases outside gene matches: 11. The CDR3 extends over 16 amino acids. Germline V gene lookup returns CDR1 SNHLY and CDR2 FYNNEI. CDR3: CASMKDSGGAGNEQFF. The DNA read from the CDR3 is TGTGCCAGCATGAAGGATAGCGGGGGGGCCGGCAATGAG.

Incomplete CDR3 DNA: TGTGCCAGCAGCCCCTTTCCCAGGGGGAACACTGAA. Protein sequence: CASSPFPRGNTE. The entire CDR3 reads CASSPFPRGNTEAFF. The chain has TRBV7-2 and TRBJ1-1; D is perhaps TRBD1 (6 bases). The read terminates 3 residues before the CDR3 end, so the remaining end is supplied by the germline J gene. The germline V and J ends were trimmed by 5 bases and 1 base, with 14 bases remaining between them. The CDR3 contains 15 residues. Germline values: CDR1 SGHTA, CDR2 FQGNSA.

Concerning this clone itself: Read coverage stops 3 residues before the CDR3 terminus; the germline J gene supplies the remainder. The chain couples TRBV14 to TRBJ2-5; D is possibly TRBD1 (6 bases). Germline V gives CDR1 SGHDN, CDR2 FVKESK. CDR3 length: 15 amino acids. The V end was cut by 4 bases, the J end by 4 bases, with 16 bases between. The CDR3 protein is CASSRNVQGRETQYF. CDR3 DNA (partial): TGTGCCAGCAGCCGGAACGTTCAGGGGAGAGAGACC.

In the case of this clone: The DNA ends 3 residues before the CDR3 does, and the rest of the CDR3 is filled in from the germline J gene. This chain connects TRBV7-9 to TRBJ1-1; D is undetermined. Germline V gene data show CDR1 as SEHNR and CDR2 as FQNEAQ (reference sequence). Trimming took 3 bases from V and 3 from J, leaving 5 bases between them. The CDR3 covers 12 residues. CDR3: CASSFSDTEAFF. The CDR3 DNA, read in part, is TGTGCCAGCAGCTTCTCTGACACTGAA.

About this clone: The read is 3 residues too short to cover the CDR3 end, so that end is filled in from the germline J gene. At the DNA level, this CDR3 is encoded by other sequences in the same sample as well. This chain connects TRBV9 to TRBJ1-1; weak D call: TRBD1 (5 bases). V was shortened by 3 bases and J by 1 base, with 7 bases between the two germline ends. The CDR3 sequence is 13 residues long. The germline V gene has CDR1 SGDLS and CDR2 YYNGEE. The CDR3 bases that were read are TGTGCCAGCAGCGCCCAGGGGAACACTGAA. It codes for CASSAQGNTE. The CDR3 reads in full as CASSAQGNTEAFF.

Remarks on this clone: The CDR3 end falls 3 residues outside the read, so it is completed with the germline J gene. The rearrangement uses TRBV5-1 and TRBJ1-1; a possible D gene is TRBD1 (5 bases). Trimming removed 4 bases from V and 6 bases from J, with 16 bases in between. The CDR3 is made up of 14 amino acids. The germline CDR1 and CDR2 sequences are SGHRS and YFSETQ. The CDR3 bases that were read are TGCGCCAGCAGCGGAATGGGGCCTCTCGCTGAA. It translates to CASSGMGPLAE. The full CDR3 protein is CASSGMGPLAEAFF. Using reference TRBV5-1 and TRBJ1-1 for the parts outside the CDR3, the full variable domain is KAGVTQTPRYLIKTRGQQVTLSCSPISGHRSVSWYQQTPGQGLQFLFEYFSETQRNKGNFPGRFSGRQFSNSRSEMNVSTLELGDSALYLCASSGMGPLAEAFFGQGTRLTVV.

The chain's CDR3 is CASGSDPTGAKNIAFF. The DNA read from the CDR3 is TGTGCCAGCGGATCTGACCCGACAGGGGCCAAAAACATT. V gene TRBV2 combines with J gene TRBJ1-1; 8 positions agree with TRBD1. The read ends 3 residues early relative to the CDR3; the germline J gene fills the gap. Germline assignment: CDR1 SNHLY and CDR2 FYNNEI. The CDR3 is made up of 16 amino acids.

Concerning this clone: Read sequence stops 3 residues before the CDR3 end, and the germline J gene provides the missing end. The rearrangement uses TRBV18 and TRBJ1-1, with 7 bases identical to TRBD1. V was clipped by 6 bases and J by 3 bases; unmatched bases: 10. Germline assignment: CDR1 KGHSH and CDR2 LQKENI. This CDR3 has 15 amino acids. The CDR3 bases that were read are TGTGCCAGCTCTCCTCAGACAGGGTTGGACACTGAA. Its protein is CASSPQTGLDTE. The whole CDR3 is CASSPQTGLDTEAFF. The full variable domain, its missing parts supplied by reference TRBV18 and TRBJ1-1, is NAGVMQNPRHLVRRRGQEARLRCSPMKGHSHVYWYRQLPEEGLKFMVYLQKENIIDESGMPKERFSAEFPKEGPSILRIQQVVRGDSAAYFCASSPQTGLDTEAFFGQGTRLTVV.

Note on this clone: The read terminates 3 residues before the CDR3 end, so the remaining end is supplied by the germline J gene. This chain joins TRBV5-4 and TRBJ1-1; 9 bases match TRBD1. The CDR3 consists of 13 residues. Germline V lookup: CDR1 SGHNT, CDR2 YYREEE (reference sequence). CDR3 protein: CASSLGGTGLAFF. The DNA read from the CDR3 is TGTGCCAGCAGCTTGGGAGGGACAGGGTTA.

In terms of frequency, this clone is medium-sized. The sequenced CDR3 bases are TGTGCCAGTCGAGGGGGTAGGGAG. Translating gives CASRGGRE. The whole CDR3 reads CASRGGRELFF. V gene TRBV19 combines with J gene TRBJ2-2; D might be TRBD1 (6 bases). The observed sequence ends 3 residues before the CDR3 terminus, with the missing tail filled in from the germline J gene. Germline assignment: CDR1 LNHDA and CDR2 SQIVND (reference sequence). Trimming removed 8 bases at V and 9 bases at J, with 10 bases between. CDR3 length: 11 amino acids.

As for this clone: The read finishes 3 residues shy of the CDR3 end, and the germline J gene is used to complete it. The rearrangement links TRBV18 to TRBJ2-3, with 7 nucleotides matching TRBD2. V dropped 2 bases and J dropped 1; count of bases not matched to a gene: 3. Germline V gene lookup returns CDR1 KGHSH and CDR2 LQKENI. The CDR3 is 15 residues long. The DNA read from the CDR3 is TGTGCCAGCTCACCAAGGCTAGCGGGCACAGATACG. Amino acid sequence: CASSPRLAGTDT. The complete CDR3 protein is CASSPRLAGTDTQYF.

As regards this clone: The CDR3 end is not reached by the read, which stops 3 residues before it; the germline J gene fills it in. V is TRBV7-9 and J is TRBJ2-4, with D unresolved. The CDR3 runs 13 residues. CDR1 and CDR2 (germline): SEHNR, FQNEAQ (reference sequence). CDR3 DNA (partial): TGTGCCAGCAGCTTAGCAGTTAACTATGGT. Its protein product is CASSLAVNYG. The entire CDR3 sequence reads CASSLAVNYGQYF.

On this clone: The read finishes 3 residues shy of the CDR3 end, and the germline J gene is used to complete it. This chain uses TRBV7-6 with TRBJ1-1, with 7 nucleotides matching TRBD1. Germline loops: CDR1 SGHVS, CDR2 FNYEAQ. The CDR3 contains 15 residues. The CDR3 sequence: CASSPHRTGAYEAFF. The part of the CDR3 DNA that was read is TGTGCCAGCAGCCCCCACCGGACAGGAGCCTACGAG. The full variable domain, its missing parts supplied by reference TRBV7-6 and TRBJ1-1, is GAGVSQSPRYKVTKRGQDVALRCDPISGHVSLYWYRQALGQGPEFLTYFNYEAQQDKSGLPNDRFSAERPEGSISTLTIQRTEQRDSAMYRCASSPHRTGAYEAFFGQGTRLTVV.

Remarks on this clone: The read halts 3 residues ahead of the CDR3 end, with the missing end drawn from the germline J gene. The J gene is TRBJ1-2, the V gene TRBV7-8; 7 bases are a match to TRBD1. The CDR3 is 14 amino acids. The germline V gene encodes CDR1 SGHVS and CDR2 FQNEAQ. CDR3 bases read: TGTGCCAGCAGCAAAGGGACAGCTTCCTACGAC. Residues: CASSKGTASYD. The whole CDR3 reads CASSKGTASYDYTF.

With respect to this clone: The read falls 3 residues short of the CDR3 end, and the missing part is taken from the germline J gene. The chain is built from TRBV30 and TRBJ1-1, with D tentatively TRBD1 (5 bases). CDR1 GTSNPN and CDR2 SVGIG come from the germline V gene (reference sequence). Trimming took 4 bases from V and 0 from J, leaving 9 bases between them. There are 13 residues in the CDR3. The CDR3 reads CAWTQQVNTEAFF. The CDR3 bases that were read are TGTGCCTGGACTCAACAGGTGAACACTGAA.

Worth noting for this clone: Coverage ceases 3 residues before the CDR3 finishes, and the germline J gene fills in the end. The chain couples TRBV5-1 to TRBJ2-4, with TRBD1 matching over 9 bases. Germline CDR1 reads SGHRS; CDR2 reads YFSETQ. The CDR3 is 14 residues long. CDR3 region: CASSSTGGPGGQYF. Partial CDR3 DNA: TGCGCCAGCAGCTCGACAGGGGGGCCAGGCGGT.

Turning to this clone: Read data end 3 residues before the CDR3 end; the end is taken from the germline J gene. The chain uses TRBV5-4 and TRBJ2-4, with 9 nucleotides matching TRBD1. The CDR3 sequence is 16 residues long. Germline CDR1 is SGHNT and CDR2 is YYREEE (reference sequence). The CDR3 DNA, read in part, is TGTGCCAGCAGCTTAGGAGGGACAGGGACACAAGAGACT. Amino acids: CASSLGGTGTQET. The whole CDR3 sequence is CASSLGGTGTQETQYF.

As concerns this clone: Coverage ceases 3 residues before the CDR3 finishes, and the germline J gene fills in the end. V usage is TRBV4-1 and J usage is TRBJ1-2, with TRBD1 as a possible D gene (6 bases). The V and J ends lost 2 bases and 0 bases respectively, with 13 bases between them. The V gene's germline CDR1 is MGHRA and CDR2 YSYEKL. The CDR3 is 16 residues long. Incomplete CDR3 DNA: TGCGCCAGCAGCCAATCTCAGGGGAGAGCTAACTATGGC. Its translation is CASSQSQGRANYG. The full CDR3 sequence reads CASSQSQGRANYGYTF.

Points on this clone: Read data end 3 residues before the CDR3 end; the end is taken from the germline J gene. The chain joins TRBV20-1 to TRBJ2-3; 8 bases agree with TRBD2. CDR1 DFQATT and CDR2 SNEGSKA come from the germline V gene (reference sequence). The CDR3 is 15 residues long. The trim removed 5 bases at V and 1 base at J, leaving 8 bases unmatched. Incomplete CDR3 DNA: TGCAGTGCTGTGACCCCGGGACTAGGCACAGATACG. Translation: CSAVTPGLGTDT. The complete CDR3 reads CSAVTPGLGTDTQYF.

Comments on this clone: The read terminates 3 residues before the CDR3 end, so the remaining end is supplied by the germline J gene. The V gene is TRBV7-6, the J gene TRBJ1-5; D is unclear. V was pared by 5 bases and J by 3 bases, with 8 bases between. CDR3 length equals 13 residues. Germline loops: CDR1 SGHVS, CDR2 FNYEAQ. CDR3 DNA, as far as it was read: TGTGCCAGCAGCCCCGGGGACAATCAGCCC. This codes for CASSPGDNQP. The entire CDR3 protein reads CASSPGDNQPQHF.

Of note for this clone: The read ends 3 residues before the CDR3 terminus; that terminus is restored from the germline J gene. This chain joins TRBV7-3 and TRBJ2-1, with D uncertain. V gave up 1 base and J gave up 3 bases, with 4 bases separating them. CDR3 length: 13 amino acids. Germline V gene sequence: CDR1 SGHTA, CDR2 FQGTGA. Here the CDR3 reads CASSLNGYNEQFF. The DNA read from the CDR3 is TGTGCCAGCAGCTTAAACGGCTACAATGAG.

On this clone itself: The sequence runs out 3 residues before the end of the CDR3; the remainder is reconstructed from the germline J gene. The J gene is TRBJ1-5, the V gene TRBV7-6, with D maybe TRBD1 (5 bases). Trimming stripped 2 bases from V and 2 bases from J, with 7 bases between. This CDR3 contains 14 residues. Germline V CDR1 and CDR2: SGHVS, FNYEAQ. The sequenced part of the CDR3 DNA is TGTGCCAGCAGCTTACAGGGTGGCAATCAGCCC. Its protein is CASSLQGGNQP. The CDR3, in full, reads CASSLQGGNQPQHF.